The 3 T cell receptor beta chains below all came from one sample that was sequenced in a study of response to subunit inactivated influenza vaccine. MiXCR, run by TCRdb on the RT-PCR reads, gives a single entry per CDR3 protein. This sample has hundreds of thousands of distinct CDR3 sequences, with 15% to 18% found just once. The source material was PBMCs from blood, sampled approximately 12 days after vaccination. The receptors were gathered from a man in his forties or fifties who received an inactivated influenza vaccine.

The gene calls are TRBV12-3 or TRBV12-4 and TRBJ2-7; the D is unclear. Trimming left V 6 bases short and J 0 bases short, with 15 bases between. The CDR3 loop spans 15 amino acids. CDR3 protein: CASSPGRGYSYEQYF. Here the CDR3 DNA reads TGTGCCAGCAGCCCCGGAAGAGGATACTCCTACGAGCAGTACTTC.

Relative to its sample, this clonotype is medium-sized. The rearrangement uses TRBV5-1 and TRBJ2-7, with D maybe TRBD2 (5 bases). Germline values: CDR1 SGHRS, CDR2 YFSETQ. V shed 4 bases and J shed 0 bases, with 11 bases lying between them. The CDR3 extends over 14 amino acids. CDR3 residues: CASSNPRGSYEQYF. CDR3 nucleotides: TGCGCCAGCAGCAACCCCCGGGGCTCCTACGAGCAGTACTTC.

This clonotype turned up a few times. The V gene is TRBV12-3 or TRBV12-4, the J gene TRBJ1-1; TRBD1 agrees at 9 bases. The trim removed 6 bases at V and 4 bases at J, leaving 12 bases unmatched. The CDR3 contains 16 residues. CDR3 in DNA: TGTGCCAGCAGCTCCGGGACAGGGAAGGGGACCACTGAAGCTTTCTTT. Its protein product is CASSSGTGKGTTEAFF.